These 26 T cell receptor beta chains were sequenced from one sample in a study of Ad26.COV2.S vaccination and SARS-CoV-2 variants. Some clones are missing from TCRdb's copy, which holds only in-frame ones; the method was immunoSEQ multiplex PCR. This sample has some 410,000 clones; around 92% occur once, and the top ten carry 1.5% to 2%. Treatment indicated: 15 to 20 received Ad26.COV2.S at low or high dose, single or two shots; roughly five received placebo; per-sample allocation not given. The investigators took samples on day 63 after the first vaccine or placebo injection. The material sequenced was peripheral blood, taken in a trial of Ad26.COV2.S vaccine versus placebo. The source of these receptors is a person between 18 and 59 years old who received the Ad26.COV2.S COVID-19 vaccine or a placebo.

In this sample, this clone turned up once. The gene calls are TRBV3-1 (or the pseudogene TRBV3-2) and TRBJ2-4; 11 positions agree with TRBD2. This CDR3 has 17 amino acids. Per germline, CDR1 LGHDT and CDR2 YNNKEL (reference sequence). The V segment lost 2 bases and the J segment 2 bases; nucleotides outside the gene matches: 5. CDR3 nucleotide sequence: TGTGCCAGCAGCCAATTAATAGCGGGGGGGACCAAAAACATTCAGTACTTC. As protein: CASSQLIAGGTKNIQYF.

The chain has TRBV15 and TRBJ1-4; D is uncertain. Germline V gene sequence: CDR1 LNHNV, CDR2 YYDKDF (reference sequence). Between the trimmed V and J ends, which lost 8 bases and 0 bases, there was a span of 13 bases. The CDR3 is 15 residues long. CDR3 bases: TGTGCCACCCGACATCGATTTGCAACTAATGAAAAACTGTTTTTT. Amino acids: CATRHRFATNEKLFF.

The rearrangement links TRBV4-1 to TRBJ1-4, with D maybe TRBD1 (5 bases). Germline V CDR1 and CDR2: MGHRA, YSYEKL. The CDR3 contains 16 residues. The germline V and J ends were trimmed by 1 base and 4 bases, with 13 bases remaining between them. This chain's CDR3 is CASSQAWTRSNEKLFF. CDR3 in DNA: TGCGCCAGCAGCCAAGCGTGGACAAGGAGTAATGAAAAACTGTTTTTT.

This chain joins TRBV5-8 and TRBJ1-5; D perhaps matches TRBD1 (6 bases). Trimming shortened V by 0 bases and J by 15 bases, and 10 bases separated the two germline ends. The CDR3 loop spans 11 amino acids. Per germline, CDR1 SGHTS and CDR2 YDEGEE. CDR3 amino acids: CASSLGQVGHF. CDR3 sequence (DNA): TGTGCCAGCAGCTTGGGACAGGTGGGGCATTTT.

This chain links TRBV24-1 with TRBJ1-1, with a possible D match to TRBD1 (6 bases). This CDR3 contains 17 residues. Germline V gene sequence: CDR1 KGHDR, CDR2 SFDVKD. V was cut by 4 bases and J by 0 bases, with 17 bases left in between. CDR3 amino acids: CATSETTGVALNTEAFF. In DNA form, the CDR3 reads TGTGCCACCAGTGAGACGACAGGTGTAGCGTTGAACACTGAAGCTTTCTTT.

This chain uses TRBV20-1 with TRBJ1-3, with D possibly matching TRBD1 (5 bases). The V gene's germline CDR1 is DFQATT and CDR2 SNEGSKA (reference sequence). This CDR3 is 14 amino acids long. Trimming stripped 3 bases from V and 0 bases from J, with 9 bases between. The CDR3 loop is CSASFGASGNTIYF. The CDR3 DNA reads as TGCAGTGCTAGTTTTGGGGCCTCTGGAAACACCATATATTTT.

This chain uses TRBV9 with TRBJ2-2, with D uncertain. The CDR3 consists of 12 residues. Trimming cost V 4 bases and J 6 bases, with 7 bases left between them. Looked up from germline, CDR1 is SGDLS and CDR2 is YYNGEE. The CDR3 protein is CASSPNSGELFF. The CDR3 nucleotides are TGTGCCAGCAGCCCCAATTCCGGGGAGCTGTTTTTT.

The genes are TRBV5-1 and TRBJ2-7, with 8 bases matching TRBD2. This CDR3 has 16 amino acids. The germline V gene encodes CDR1 SGHRS and CDR2 YFSETQ. The J segment lost 0 bases and the V segment lost 1 base, leaving 6 bases of the junction unmatched. The CDR3 is CASSLYTSGSSYEQYF. CDR3 coding DNA: TGCGCCAGCAGCTTGTACACTAGCGGAAGCTCCTACGAGCAGTACTTC.

This chain connects TRBV19 to TRBJ1-4, with D possibly matching TRBD1 (6 bases). CDR3 length: 14 amino acids. CDR1 is LNHDA and CDR2 is SQIVND in the germline V gene (reference sequence). Trimming left V 5 bases short and J 0 bases short, with 7 bases between. The CDR3, as DNA: TGTGCCAGTAGTCGGACAGCAACTAATGAAAAACTGTTTTTT. The encoded protein is CASSRTATNEKLFF.

The chain uses TRBV27 and TRBJ2-5; 11 positions match TRBD2. This CDR3 has 19 amino acids. Trimming at V came to 9 bases and at J to 0 bases, leaving 18 bases not matched to a gene. Per the germline V gene, CDR1 is MNHEY and CDR2 is SMNVEV (reference sequence). The CDR3 here is CARESARLAGQTNQETQYF. Written as DNA, the CDR3 is TGTGCCAGGGAGAGCGCCAGACTAGCGGGACAGACAAACCAAGAGACCCAGTACTTC.

The chain couples TRBV5-6 to TRBJ1-1; D may be TRBD1 (5 bases). V lost 0 bases to trimming and J lost 10 bases, with 19 bases between them. Germline V gene lookup returns CDR1 SGHDT and CDR2 YYEEEE. This CDR3 comprises 15 residues. CDR3 region: CASSLVLSRDARAFF. The CDR3 DNA is TGTGCCAGCAGCTTGGTGTTGTCCCGGGACGCTCGAGCTTTCTTT.

The rearrangement links TRBV4-3 to TRBJ2-7, with D maybe TRBD2 (6 bases). Per the germline V gene, CDR1 is LGHNA and CDR2 is YSLEER. The CDR3 contains 14 residues. V shed 2 bases and J shed 7 bases, with 15 bases lying between them. The CDR3 DNA is TGCGCCAGCAGCCAAATCTCCTTCGCGGGGGAGCAGTACTTC. As protein: CASSQISFAGEQYF.

The V call is TRBV7-8, the J call TRBJ2-2; 11 nucleotides match TRBD1. There are 14 residues in the CDR3. Germline values: CDR1 SGHVS, CDR2 FQNEAQ. The J segment lost 8 bases and the V segment lost 3 bases, leaving 2 bases of the junction unmatched. The CDR3 loop is CASSLDRGLGELFF. For the CDR3, the DNA is TGTGCCAGCAGCTTGGACAGGGGGCTAGGGGAGCTGTTTTTT.

The chain links TRBV19 to TRBJ2-5; TRBD1 might be the D (6 bases). CDR3 length equals 15 residues. Germline V gene lookup returns CDR1 LNHDA and CDR2 SQIVND (reference sequence). Trimming shortened V by 3 bases and J by 5 bases, and 16 bases separated the two germline ends. This CDR3 is CASSIGGRVEETQYF. CDR3 bases: TGTGCCAGTAGTATTGGGGGCAGGGTCGAGGAGACCCAGTACTTC.

The V call is TRBV7-8, the J call TRBJ1-4; 8 positions agree with TRBD1. In germline, CDR1 is SGHVS, CDR2 FQNEAQ. CDR3 size: 15 residues. The V gene end was trimmed by 7 bases and the J gene end by 7 bases; junction bases not matched to a gene: 11. The CDR3 protein is CASTSLDRAGEKLFF. As DNA, the CDR3 is TGTGCCAGCACCTCTTTGGACAGGGCGGGTGAAAAACTGTTTTTT.

This clone was picked up one time. The J gene is TRBJ2-3, the V gene TRBV5-6, with D maybe TRBD1 (6 bases). Trimming left V 1 base short and J 1 base short, with 13 bases between. Germline V gene data show CDR1 as SGHDT and CDR2 as YYEEEE. The CDR3 contains 16 residues. The CDR3 loop reads CASSLRQAVRTDTQYF. Written as DNA, the CDR3 is TGTGCCAGCAGCTTGAGACAGGCGGTACGCACAGATACGCAGTATTTT.

This clone was picked up one time. This chain joins TRBV19 and TRBJ2-5; D is perhaps TRBD1 (6 bases). Trimming pared 1 base from V and 3 bases from J, leaving 9 bases between. The CDR3 runs 14 residues. Germline CDR1 LNHDA, CDR2 SQIVND (reference sequence). CDR3 protein: CASSIGWTEETQYF. The CDR3 DNA follows: TGTGCCAGTAGTATAGGCTGGACAGAAGAGACCCAGTACTTC. The whole variable domain, remainder taken from reference TRBV19 and TRBJ2-5, is DGGITQSPKYLFRKEGQNVTLSCEQNLNHDAMYWYRQDPGQGLRLIYYSQIVNDFQKGDIAEGYSVSREKKESFPLTVTSAQKNPTAFYLCASSIGWTEETQYFGPGTRLLVL.

The V gene is TRBV6-5, the J gene TRBJ1-1; TRBD1 matches at 8 bases. This CDR3 region has 16 residues. The V gene end was trimmed by 4 bases and the J gene end by 4 bases; junction bases not matched to a gene: 11. Per germline, CDR1 MNHEY and CDR2 SVGAGI. Here the CDR3 reads CASSSKRTGWGTEAFF. In DNA, the CDR3 is TGTGCCAGCAGTTCAAAACGGACAGGGTGGGGCACTGAAGCTTTCTTT.

The chain joins TRBV2 to TRBJ2-5; 7 positions agree with TRBD2. The CDR3 contains 15 residues. The V gene's germline CDR1 is SNHLY and CDR2 FYNNEI. J lost 0 bases, V lost 5 bases, and 6 bases had no gene match. CDR3 in DNA: TGTGCCAGCAGTAAGGCGGGGGTGTACCAAGAGACCCAGTACTTC. It encodes CASSKAGVYQETQYF.

The chain carries TRBV5-4 and TRBJ2-5; possible D gene TRBD2, 6 bases. CDR1 and CDR2 (germline): SGHNT, YYREEE (reference sequence). This CDR3 comprises 14 residues. V was trimmed by 0 bases and J by 5 bases, leaving 11 bases between them. The CDR3 protein is CASSLAILAETQYF. The CDR3 DNA reads TGTGCCAGCAGCTTGGCCATTCTAGCGGAGACCCAGTACTTC.

Remarks on this clone: Different DNA sequences within this sample yield the same CDR3. The J gene is TRBJ2-7, the V gene TRBV18; unclear D gene. From germline, CDR1 is KGHSH and CDR2 LQKENI. The CDR3 spans 12 residues. The germline V and J ends were trimmed by 3 bases and 4 bases, with 7 bases remaining between them. CDR3 sequence: CASSPLGYEQYF. The CDR3 DNA reads TGTGCCAGCTCACCCCTGGGGTACGAGCAGTACTTC.

The chain joins TRBV7-8 to TRBJ2-1; 11 bases agree with TRBD2. The CDR3 is 17 residues long. Germline V gives CDR1 SGHVS, CDR2 FQNEAQ. V lost 1 base and J lost 8; bases outside the gene matches: 10. DNA of the CDR3: TGTGCCAGCAGCTTAGTCGTAGCGGGGGGGCCTAGGTATGAGCAGTTCTTC. It translates to CASSLVVAGGPRYEQFF.

For this clone: Within the sample, other DNA sequences also encode this same CDR3. The J gene is TRBJ2-3, the V gene TRBV18; D unresolved. V was trimmed by 3 bases and J by 1 base, leaving 5 bases between them. Germline V CDR1 and CDR2: KGHSH, LQKENI. CDR3 size: 13 residues. The DNA for the CDR3 is TGTGCCAGCTCACCGCCCGGCACAGATACGCAGTATTTT. Amino acid sequence: CASSPPGTDTQYF.

V and J are TRBV18 and TRBJ1-5; the D gene is possibly TRBD1 (5 bases). The germline gives CDR1 KGHSH, CDR2 LQKENI. The ends were cut back, 0 bases at V and 6 bases at J, with 15 bases in the middle. The CDR3 contains 16 residues. This CDR3 is CASSPPLAGTGQPQHF. CDR3 nucleotide sequence: TGTGCCAGCTCACCACCGTTGGCGGGGACGGGTCAGCCCCAGCATTTT.

The V call is TRBV5-1, the J call TRBJ2-7; maybe TRBD2 (6 bases). Germline CDR1 is SGHRS and CDR2 is YFSETQ. CDR3 length: 19 residues. V was trimmed by 0 bases and J by 0 bases, leaving 22 bases between them. The CDR3 loop is CASSLAVSSLGGDSYEQYF. The CDR3, as DNA: TGCGCCAGCAGCTTGGCCGTATCGTCTCTGGGCGGGGACTCCTACGAGCAGTACTTC.

The J gene is TRBJ1-1, the V gene TRBV4-3; D is uncertain. Trimming pared 3 bases from V and 3 bases from J, leaving 8 bases between. The CDR3 contains 13 residues. CDR1 LGHNA and CDR2 YSLEER come from the germline V gene. CDR3 nucleotide sequence: TGCGCCAGCAGCCAGTGGGAGTACACTGAAGCTTTCTTT. Amino acid sequence: CASSQWEYTEAFF.